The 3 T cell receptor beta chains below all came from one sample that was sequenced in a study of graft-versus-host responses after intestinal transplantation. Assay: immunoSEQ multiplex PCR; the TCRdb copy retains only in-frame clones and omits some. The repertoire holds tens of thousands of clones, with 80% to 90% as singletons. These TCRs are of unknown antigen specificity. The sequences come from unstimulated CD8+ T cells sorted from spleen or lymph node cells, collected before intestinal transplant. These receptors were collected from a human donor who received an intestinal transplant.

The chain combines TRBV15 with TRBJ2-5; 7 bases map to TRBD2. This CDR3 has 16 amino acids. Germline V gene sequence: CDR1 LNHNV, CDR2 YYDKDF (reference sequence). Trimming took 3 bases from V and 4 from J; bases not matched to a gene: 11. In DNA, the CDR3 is TGTGCCACCAGCAGCACCCGGGTGGGACTACGAGAGACCCAGTACTTC. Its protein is CATSSTRVGLRETQYF.

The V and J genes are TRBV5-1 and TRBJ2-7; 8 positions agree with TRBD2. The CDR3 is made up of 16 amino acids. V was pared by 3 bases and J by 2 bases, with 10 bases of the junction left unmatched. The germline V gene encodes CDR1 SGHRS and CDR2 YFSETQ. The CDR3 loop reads CASSWTGRGGAYEQYF. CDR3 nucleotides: TGCGCCAGCAGCTGGACTGGTCGGGGGGGTGCCTACGAGCAGTACTTC.

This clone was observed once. The CDR3 spells CASSLLRDRTNYGYTF. The CDR3, as DNA: TGTGCCAGCAGCTTGCTCCGGGACAGAACTAACTATGGCTACACCTTC. The chain recombines TRBV5-6 with TRBJ1-2, with TRBD1 matching over 7 bases. Germline assignment: CDR1 SGHDT and CDR2 YYEEEE. With V trimmed by 1 base and J by 0 bases, 6 bases remained unmatched. The CDR3 has 16 residues.